This T cell receptor (beta chain) was retrieved from a study of CD8 T cells in Susac syndrome. Through negative isolation, CD4+ and CD8+ T cells were obtained, while TEMRA cells were enriched using FACS. With random hexamers, about 0.45 to 1 ug RNA was reverse transcribed. One entry per CDR3 protein, called by TCRdb with MiXCR from the immunoSEQ multiplex PCR reads. The sample comprises about 300,000 distinct CDR3 sequences, 89% of which are singletons, and more than 0.15% rests with the top ten. The germline gives CDR1 MDHEN, CDR2 SYDVKM. Trimming left V 5 bases short and J 1 base short, with 8 bases between. The CDR3 totals 14 residues.

The sequenced material came from CD8+ T cells from PBMCs. This clonotype was sampled from a human donor with multiple sclerosis. The rearrangement uses TRBV28 and TRBJ2-2; no reliable D call. For the CDR3, the DNA is TGTGCCAGCAGTATGACCTGGAACACCGGGGAGCTGTTTTTT. Translation: CASSMTWNTGELFF.